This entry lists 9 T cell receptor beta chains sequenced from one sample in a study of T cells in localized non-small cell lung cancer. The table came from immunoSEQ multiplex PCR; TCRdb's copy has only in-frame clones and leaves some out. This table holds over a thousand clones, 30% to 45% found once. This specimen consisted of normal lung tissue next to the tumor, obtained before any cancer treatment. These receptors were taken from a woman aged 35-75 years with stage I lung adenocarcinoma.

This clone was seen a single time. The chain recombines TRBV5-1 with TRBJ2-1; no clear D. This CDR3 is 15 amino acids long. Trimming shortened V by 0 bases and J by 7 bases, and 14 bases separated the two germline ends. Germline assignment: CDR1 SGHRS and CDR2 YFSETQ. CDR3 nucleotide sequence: TGCGCCAGCAGCTTGGGGGGATCTAATTGGAATGAGCAGTTCTTC. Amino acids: CASSLGGSNWNEQFF.

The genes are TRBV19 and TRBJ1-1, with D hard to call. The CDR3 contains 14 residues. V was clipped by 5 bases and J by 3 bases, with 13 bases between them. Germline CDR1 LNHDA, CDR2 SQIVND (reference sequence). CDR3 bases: TGTGCCAGTAGTTCGGAGCGCTACTACACTGAAGCTTTCTTT. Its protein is CASSSERYYTEAFF.

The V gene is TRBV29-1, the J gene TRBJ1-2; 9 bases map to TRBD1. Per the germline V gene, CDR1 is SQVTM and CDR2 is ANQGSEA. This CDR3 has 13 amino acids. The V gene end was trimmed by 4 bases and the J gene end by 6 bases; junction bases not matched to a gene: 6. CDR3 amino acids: CSVVRQGDNGYTF. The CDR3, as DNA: TGCAGCGTTGTGCGACAGGGGGACAATGGCTACACCTTC.

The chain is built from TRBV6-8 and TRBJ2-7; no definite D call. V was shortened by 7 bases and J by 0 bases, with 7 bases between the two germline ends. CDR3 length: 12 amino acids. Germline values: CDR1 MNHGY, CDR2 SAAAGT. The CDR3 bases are TGTGCCAGCAAGCCGGACTCCTACGAGCAGTACTTC. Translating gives CASKPDSYEQYF.

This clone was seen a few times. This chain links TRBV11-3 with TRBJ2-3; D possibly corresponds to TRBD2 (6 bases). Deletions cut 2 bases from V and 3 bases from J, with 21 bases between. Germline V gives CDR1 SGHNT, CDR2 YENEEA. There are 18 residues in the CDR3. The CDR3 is CASSLRGSMTGRTDTQYF. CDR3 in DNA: TGTGCCAGCAGCTTACGGGGGAGTATGACGGGGCGGACAGATACGCAGTATTTT. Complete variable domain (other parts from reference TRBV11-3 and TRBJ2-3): EAGVVQSPRYKIIEKKQPVAFWCNPISGHNTLYWYLQNLGQGPELLIRYENEEAVDDSQLPKDRFSAERLKGVDSTLKIQPAELGDSAVYLCASSLRGSMTGRTDTQYFGPGTRLTVL.

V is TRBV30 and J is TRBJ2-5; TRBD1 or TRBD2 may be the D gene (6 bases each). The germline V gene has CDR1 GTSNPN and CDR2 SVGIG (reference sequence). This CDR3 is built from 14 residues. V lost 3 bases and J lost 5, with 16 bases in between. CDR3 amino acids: CAWRSGAVQETQYF. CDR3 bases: TGTGCCTGGAGGTCGGGGGCCGTTCAGGAGACCCAGTACTTC.

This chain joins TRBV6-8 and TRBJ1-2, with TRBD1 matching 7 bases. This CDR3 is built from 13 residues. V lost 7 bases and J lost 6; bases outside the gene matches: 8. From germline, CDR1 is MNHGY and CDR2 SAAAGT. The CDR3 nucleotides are TGTGCCAGCAACCCACAGGGGACAGATGGCTACACCTTC. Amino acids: CASNPQGTDGYTF.

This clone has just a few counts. CDR3 DNA sequence: TGTGCCACCCAAATTAGAGGGGGCGATGAGCAGTTCTTC. This sequence encodes CATQIRGGDEQFF. J is TRBJ2-1 and V is TRBV19; 7 nucleotides line up with TRBD1. Germline V gene sequence: CDR1 LNHDA, CDR2 SQIVND (reference sequence). CDR3 length equals 13 residues. Trimming took 10 bases from V and 8 from J; bases not matched to a gene: 11.

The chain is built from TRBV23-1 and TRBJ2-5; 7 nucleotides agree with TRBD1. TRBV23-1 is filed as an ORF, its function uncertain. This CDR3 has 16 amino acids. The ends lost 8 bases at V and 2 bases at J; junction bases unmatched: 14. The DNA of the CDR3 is TGCGCCAGCGAAAATTTCTCCGGGACAGCACAAGAGACCCAGTACTTC. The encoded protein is CASENFSGTAQETQYF.